This T cell receptor (beta chain) was obtained from a study of vaccination effects on CD4 cells after COVID-19. In the study overall: Sample collection from a couple of convalescent patients occurred 16 days and one week before vaccination.

Measured with immunoSEQ multiplex PCR; TCRdb has only the in-frame clones, and not every one. The sample consists of about 27,000 clones, roughly two thirds of them appearing once. This clone was picked up a small number of times. Its antigen remains unidentified. Mismatch with germline at one junction end may stem from a read error. The CDR3 consists of 14 residues. Looked up from germline, CDR1 is LNHNV and CDR2 is YYDKDF (reference sequence). The study, taken as a whole, reports: Sampling in the study covered few convalescent patients and included no early post-infection timepoints.

Antigen-specific CD4+ T cells expanded by the ViraFEST assay with viral peptide pools were then sequenced. Upon completion of around ten days in culture, CD4+ T cells were isolated. SARS-CoV-2 infection was confirmed by PCR in the person between March and December 2020. IL-2 at about 10 IU/ml and peptides at approximately 9.5 ug/ml were added to cultured PBMC, a few million per well. Half-medium changes using IL-2 medium occurred on days 3 and 7. This clonotype was obtained from a human donor who had a prior SARS-CoV-2 infection. The source was CD4+ T cells from PBMCs cultured with SARS-CoV-2 spike peptides, collected before COVID-19 vaccination. The chain employs TRBV15 and TRBJ1-4; D remains unclear. In DNA, the CDR3 is TGTGCCACGAGCAAGAGTTTGACTAATGAAAAACTGTTTTTT. Its translation is CATSKSLTNEKLFF.